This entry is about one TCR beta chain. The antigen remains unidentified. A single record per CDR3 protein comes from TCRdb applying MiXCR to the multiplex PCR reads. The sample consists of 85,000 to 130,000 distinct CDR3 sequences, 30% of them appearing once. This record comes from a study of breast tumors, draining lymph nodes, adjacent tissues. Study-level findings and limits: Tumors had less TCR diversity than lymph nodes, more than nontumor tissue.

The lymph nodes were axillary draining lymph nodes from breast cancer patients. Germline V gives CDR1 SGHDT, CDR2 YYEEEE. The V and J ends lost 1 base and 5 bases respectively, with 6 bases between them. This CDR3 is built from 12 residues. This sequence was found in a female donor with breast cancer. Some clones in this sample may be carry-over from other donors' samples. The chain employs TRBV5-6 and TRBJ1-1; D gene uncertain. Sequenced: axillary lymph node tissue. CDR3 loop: CASSLSATEAFF. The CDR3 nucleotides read TGTGCCAGCAGCTTGTCGGCGACTGAAGCTTTCTTT.